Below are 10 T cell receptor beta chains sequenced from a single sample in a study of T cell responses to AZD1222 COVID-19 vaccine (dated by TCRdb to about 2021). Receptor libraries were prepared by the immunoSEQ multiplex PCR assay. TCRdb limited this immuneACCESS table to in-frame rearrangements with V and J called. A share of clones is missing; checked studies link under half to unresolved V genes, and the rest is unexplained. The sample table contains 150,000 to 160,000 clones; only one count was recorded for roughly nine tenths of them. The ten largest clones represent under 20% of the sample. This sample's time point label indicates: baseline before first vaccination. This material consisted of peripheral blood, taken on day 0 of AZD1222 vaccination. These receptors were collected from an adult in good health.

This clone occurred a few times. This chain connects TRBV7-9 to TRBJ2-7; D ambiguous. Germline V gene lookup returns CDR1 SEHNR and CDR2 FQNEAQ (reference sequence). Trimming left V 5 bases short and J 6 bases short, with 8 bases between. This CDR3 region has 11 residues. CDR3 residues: CASSNDREQYF. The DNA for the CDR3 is TGTGCCAGCAGCAATGACCGCGAGCAGTACTTC.

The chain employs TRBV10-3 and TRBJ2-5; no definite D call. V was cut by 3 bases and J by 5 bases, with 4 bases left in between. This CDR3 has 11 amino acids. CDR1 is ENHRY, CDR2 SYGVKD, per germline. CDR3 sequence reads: CAISEMETQYF. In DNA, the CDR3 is TGTGCCATCAGTGAAATGGAGACCCAGTACTTC.

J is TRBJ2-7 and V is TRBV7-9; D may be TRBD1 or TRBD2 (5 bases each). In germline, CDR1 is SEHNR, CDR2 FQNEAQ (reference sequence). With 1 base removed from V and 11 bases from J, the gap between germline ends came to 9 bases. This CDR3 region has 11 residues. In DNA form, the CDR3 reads TGTGCCAGCAGCTTAGGAGGGGTTGAGTACTTC. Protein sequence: CASSLGGVEYF.

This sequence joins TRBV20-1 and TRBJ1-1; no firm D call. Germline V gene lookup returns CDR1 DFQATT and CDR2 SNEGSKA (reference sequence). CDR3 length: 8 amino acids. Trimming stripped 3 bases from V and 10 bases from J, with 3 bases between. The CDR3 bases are TGCAGTGCTAGTAGAGCTTTCTTT. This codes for CSASRAFF.

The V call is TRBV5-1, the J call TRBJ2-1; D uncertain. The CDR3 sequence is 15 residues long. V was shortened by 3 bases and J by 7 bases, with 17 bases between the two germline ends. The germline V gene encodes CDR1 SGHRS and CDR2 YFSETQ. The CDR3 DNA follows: TGCGCCAGCAGCTACCCTCCCCCTACTGGGAATGAGCAGTTCTTC. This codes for CASSYPPPTGNEQFF.

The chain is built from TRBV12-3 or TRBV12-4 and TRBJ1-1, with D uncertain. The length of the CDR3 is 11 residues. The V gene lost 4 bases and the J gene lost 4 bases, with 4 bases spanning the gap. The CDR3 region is CASSYSTEAFF. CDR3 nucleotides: TGTGCCAGCAGTTACAGCACTGAAGCTTTCTTT.

CDR3 in amino acids: CASSMFPPTGRANYGYTF. The CDR3 DNA follows: TGTGCCAGTAGTATGTTCCCGCCGACAGGCCGAGCTAACTATGGCTACACCTTC. The chain couples TRBV19 to TRBJ1-2; weak D call: TRBD1 (6 bases). The CDR3 length is 18 residues. The germline V and J ends were trimmed by 3 bases and 0 bases, with 20 bases remaining between them. From germline, CDR1 is LNHDA and CDR2 SQIVND (reference sequence).

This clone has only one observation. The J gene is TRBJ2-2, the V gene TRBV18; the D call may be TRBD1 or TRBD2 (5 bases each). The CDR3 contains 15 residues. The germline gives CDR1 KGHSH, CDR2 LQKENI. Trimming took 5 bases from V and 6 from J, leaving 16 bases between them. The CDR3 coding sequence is TGTGCCAGCTCATTAAAGCCGCAGGGACCCGGGGAGCTGTTTTTT. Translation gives CASSLKPQGPGELFF.

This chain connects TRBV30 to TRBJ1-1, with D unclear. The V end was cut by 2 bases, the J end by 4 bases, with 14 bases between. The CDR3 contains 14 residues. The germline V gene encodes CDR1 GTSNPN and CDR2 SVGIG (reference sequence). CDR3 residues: CAWSQRHLATEAFF. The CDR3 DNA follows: TGTGCCTGGAGTCAAAGACACTTGGCCACTGAAGCTTTCTTT.

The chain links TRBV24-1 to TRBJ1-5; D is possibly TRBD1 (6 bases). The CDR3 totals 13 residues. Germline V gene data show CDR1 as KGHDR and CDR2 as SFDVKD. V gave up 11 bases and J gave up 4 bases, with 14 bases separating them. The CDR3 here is CASQGTLNQPQHF. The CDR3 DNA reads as TGTGCCAGCCAAGGGACATTAAATCAGCCCCAGCATTTT.